These 9 T cell receptor beta chains came from one sample sequenced in a study of cytomegalovirus exposure and HLA in healthy donors. Assay: immunoSEQ multiplex PCR; the TCRdb copy retains only in-frame clones and omits some. The table shows more than 95,000 clones, with approximately 94% occurring only once. The sequenced sample consisted of PBMCs. All receptors come from a woman aged 18-29 years in good health and CMV-seronegative.

The chain has TRBV6-6 and TRBJ2-1; 7 nucleotides line up with TRBD1. This CDR3 has 15 residues. Germline loops: CDR1 MNHNY, CDR2 SVGAGI (reference sequence). V lost 5 bases, J lost 4 bases, and 8 bases stayed unmatched. DNA of the CDR3: TGTGCCAGCAGTCAGACCGGGACAGATTACAATGAGCAGTTCTTC. Protein product: CASSQTGTDYNEQFF.

J is TRBJ2-1 and V is TRBV6-1; maybe TRBD1 (5 bases). CDR3 size: 13 residues. Per the germline V gene, CDR1 is MNHNS and CDR2 is SASEGT. V lost 8 bases and J lost 9, with 17 bases in between. CDR3 amino acids: CASEAGWVTEQFF. As DNA, the CDR3 is TGTGCCAGCGAGGCAGGGTGGGTCACTGAGCAGTTCTTC.

The chain uses TRBV6-1 and TRBJ2-2; 8 nucleotides line up with TRBD1. The CDR3 has 15 residues. V trimming: 3 bases; J trimming: 4 bases; junction bases outside the gene matches: 4. Per the germline V gene, CDR1 is MNHNS and CDR2 is SASEGT. The CDR3 loop is CASSDQTGVTGELFF. As DNA, the CDR3 is TGTGCCAGCAGTGATCAGACAGGGGTCACCGGGGAGCTGTTTTTT.

This chain connects TRBV6-1 to TRBJ1-5; D is unresolved. CDR1 and CDR2 from the germline V gene are MNHNS and SASEGT. CDR3 length: 15 residues. V was cut by 4 bases and J by 4 bases, with 14 bases left in between. CDR3 amino acids: CASSVMADPNQPQHF. In DNA form, the CDR3 reads TGTGCCAGCAGTGTAATGGCTGATCCTAATCAGCCCCAGCATTTT.

V is TRBV2 and J is TRBJ2-4; 14 positions match TRBD2. Trimming removed 4 bases from V and 6 bases from J; junction bases left unmatched: 5. CDR1 and CDR2 from the germline V gene are SNHLY and FYNNEI. CDR3 length: 16 residues. CDR3 region: CASSAGLAGGGNIQYF. The CDR3 nucleotides read TGTGCCAGCAGTGCTGGACTAGCGGGGGGTGGAAACATTCAGTACTTC.

The chain couples TRBV2 to TRBJ2-1, with 10 bases identical to TRBD2. Germline V lookup: CDR1 SNHLY, CDR2 FYNNEI. The CDR3 runs to 15 residues. V trimming: 6 bases; J trimming: 8 bases; junction bases outside the gene matches: 10. The CDR3 sequence is CASRPTSGWGHEQFF. The CDR3 nucleotides read TGTGCCAGCAGGCCGACTAGCGGGTGGGGCCATGAGCAGTTCTTC.

Points on this clone: This specimen includes other DNA sequences encoding the same CDR3. The genes are TRBV19 and TRBJ2-2, with D possibly matching TRBD1 (6 bases). Per germline, CDR1 LNHDA and CDR2 SQIVND (reference sequence). Trimming pared 5 bases from V and 1 base from J, leaving 11 bases between. The CDR3 spans 15 residues. The CDR3 DNA is TGTGCCAGTAGTCCCAGGGGACGGAACACCGGGGAGCTGTTTTTT. Translating it yields CASSPRGRNTGELFF.

This chain links TRBV5-6 with TRBJ1-3, with D unclear. This CDR3 has 14 amino acids. Germline V gene lookup returns CDR1 SGHDT and CDR2 YYEEEE. Trimming shortened V by 2 bases and J by 4 bases, and 10 bases separated the two germline ends. The CDR3 DNA reads TGTGCCAGCAGCTTCATATACGGGGGAAACACCATATATTTT. It codes for CASSFIYGGNTIYF.

The chain carries TRBV28 and TRBJ2-2; D might be TRBD1 (6 bases). This CDR3 has 14 amino acids. Trimming took off 6 bases at V and 1 base at J, with 9 bases between the two ends. Germline V gene lookup returns CDR1 MDHEN and CDR2 SYDVKM. The CDR3 sequence: CASSRGGNTGELFF. Written as DNA, the CDR3 is TGTGCCAGCAGCAGAGGGGGGAACACCGGGGAGCTGTTTTTT.